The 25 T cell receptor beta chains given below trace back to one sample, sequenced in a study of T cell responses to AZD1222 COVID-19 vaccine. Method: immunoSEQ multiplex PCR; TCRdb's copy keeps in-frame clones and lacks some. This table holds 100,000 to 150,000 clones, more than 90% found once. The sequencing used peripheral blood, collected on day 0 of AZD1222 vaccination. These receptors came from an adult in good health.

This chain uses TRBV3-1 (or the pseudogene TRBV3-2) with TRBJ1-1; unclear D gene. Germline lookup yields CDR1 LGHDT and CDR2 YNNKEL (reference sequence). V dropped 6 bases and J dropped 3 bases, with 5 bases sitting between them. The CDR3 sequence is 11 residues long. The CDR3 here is CASRYDTEAFF. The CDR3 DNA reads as TGTGCCAGCAGATACGACACTGAAGCTTTCTTT.

The CDR3 loop is CASSPLLAGGYTDTQYF. CDR3 in DNA: TGTGCCAGCAGCCCCTTACTAGCGGGGGGCTACACAGATACGCAGTATTTT. The J gene is TRBJ2-3, the V gene TRBV3-1 (or the pseudogene TRBV3-2); the match to TRBD2 covers 12 bases. The length of the CDR3 is 17 residues. Trimming cost V 4 bases and J 2 bases; bases outside gene matches: 7. Germline-derived CDR1 and CDR2 are LGHDT and YNNKEL (reference sequence).

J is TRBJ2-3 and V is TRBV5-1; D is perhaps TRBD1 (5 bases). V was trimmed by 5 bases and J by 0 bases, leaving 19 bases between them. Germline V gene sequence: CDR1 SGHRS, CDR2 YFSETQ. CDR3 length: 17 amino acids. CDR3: CASRREPQGTSTDTQYF. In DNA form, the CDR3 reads TGCGCCAGCAGGAGAGAGCCCCAGGGTACTAGCACAGATACGCAGTATTTT.

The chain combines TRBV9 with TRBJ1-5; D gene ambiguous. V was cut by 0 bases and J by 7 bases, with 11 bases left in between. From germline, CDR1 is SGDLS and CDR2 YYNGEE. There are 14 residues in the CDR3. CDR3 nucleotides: TGTGCCAGCAGCGTAGGGACGACTCCCCAGCCCCAGCATTTT. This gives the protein CASSVGTTPQPQHF.

CDR3 protein: CASSYKFSYEQYF. In DNA form, the CDR3 reads TGTGCCAGCAGCTACAAATTCTCCTACGAGCAGTACTTC. The chain carries TRBV5-8 and TRBJ2-7, with D uncertain. The CDR3 extends over 13 amino acids. CDR1 is SGHTS and CDR2 is YDEGEE in the germline V gene. Trimming removed 3 bases at V and 0 bases at J, with 7 bases between.

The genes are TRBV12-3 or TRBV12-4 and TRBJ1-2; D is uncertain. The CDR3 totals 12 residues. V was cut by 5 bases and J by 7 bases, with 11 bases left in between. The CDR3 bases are TGTGCCAGCAGTATCCCCCCGGGTGGCTACACCTTC. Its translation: CASSIPPGGYTF.

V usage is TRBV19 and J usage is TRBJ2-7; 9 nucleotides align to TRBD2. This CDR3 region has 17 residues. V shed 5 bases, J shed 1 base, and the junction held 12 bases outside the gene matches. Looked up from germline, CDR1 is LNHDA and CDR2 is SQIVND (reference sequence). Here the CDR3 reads CASSAKASGAESYEQYF. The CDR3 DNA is TGTGCCAGTAGTGCAAAGGCTAGCGGGGCTGAATCCTACGAGCAGTACTTC.

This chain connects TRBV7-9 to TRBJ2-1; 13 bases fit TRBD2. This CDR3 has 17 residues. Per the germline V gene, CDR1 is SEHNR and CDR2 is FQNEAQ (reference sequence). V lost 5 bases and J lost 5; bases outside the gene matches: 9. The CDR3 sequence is CASSPLWGLAGNNEQFF. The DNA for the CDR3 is TGTGCCAGCAGCCCCCTGTGGGGACTAGCGGGAAACAATGAGCAGTTCTTC.

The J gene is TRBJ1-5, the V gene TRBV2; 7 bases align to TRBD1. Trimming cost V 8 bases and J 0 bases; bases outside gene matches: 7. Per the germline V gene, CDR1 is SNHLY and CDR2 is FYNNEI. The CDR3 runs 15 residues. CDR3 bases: TGTGCCAGCGCCAGGGGGGATGATAGCAATCAGCCCCAGCATTTT. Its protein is CASARGDDSNQPQHF.

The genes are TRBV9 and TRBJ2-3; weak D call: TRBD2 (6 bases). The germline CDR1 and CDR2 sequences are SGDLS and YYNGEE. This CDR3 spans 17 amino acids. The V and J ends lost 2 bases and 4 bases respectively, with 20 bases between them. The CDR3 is CASSVETGLNLADTQYF. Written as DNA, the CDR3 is TGTGCCAGCAGCGTCGAAACAGGACTAAACTTAGCAGATACGCAGTATTTT.

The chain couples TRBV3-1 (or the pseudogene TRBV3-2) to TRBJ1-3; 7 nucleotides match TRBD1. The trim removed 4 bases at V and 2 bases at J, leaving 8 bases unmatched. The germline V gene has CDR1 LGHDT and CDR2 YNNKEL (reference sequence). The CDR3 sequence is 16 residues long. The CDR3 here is CASSPKDRVPGNTIYF. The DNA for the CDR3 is TGTGCCAGCAGCCCAAAAGACAGGGTGCCTGGAAACACCATATATTTT.

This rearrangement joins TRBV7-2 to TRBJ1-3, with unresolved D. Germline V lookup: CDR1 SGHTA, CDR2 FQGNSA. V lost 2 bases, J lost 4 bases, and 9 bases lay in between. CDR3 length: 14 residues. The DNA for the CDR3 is TGTGCCAGCAGCTTAAACCCGCTAGGAAACACCATATATTTT. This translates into CASSLNPLGNTIYF. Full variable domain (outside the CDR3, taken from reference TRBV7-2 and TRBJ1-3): GAGVSQSPSNKVTEKGKDVELRCDPISGHTALYWYRQSLGQGLEFLIYFQGNSAPDKSGLPSDRFSAERTGGSVSTLTIQRTQQEDSAVYLCASSLNPLGNTIYFGEGSWLTVV.

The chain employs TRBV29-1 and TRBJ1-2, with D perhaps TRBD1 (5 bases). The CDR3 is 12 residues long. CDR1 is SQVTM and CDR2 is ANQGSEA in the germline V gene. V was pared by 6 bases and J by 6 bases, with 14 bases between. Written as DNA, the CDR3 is TGCAGCGTCATTGGACGGGGGGATGGCTACACCTTC. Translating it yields CSVIGRGDGYTF.

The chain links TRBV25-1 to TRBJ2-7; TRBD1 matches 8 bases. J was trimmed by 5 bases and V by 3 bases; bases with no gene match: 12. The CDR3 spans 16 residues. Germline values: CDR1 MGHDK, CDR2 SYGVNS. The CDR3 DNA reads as TGTGCCAGCAGTGAGCGCCGGGACAGGCTGGGGAACGAGCAGTACTTC. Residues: CASSERRDRLGNEQYF.

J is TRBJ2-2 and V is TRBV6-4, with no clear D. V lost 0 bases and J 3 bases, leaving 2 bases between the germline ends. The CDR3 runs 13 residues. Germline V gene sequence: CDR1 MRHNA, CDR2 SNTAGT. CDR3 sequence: CASSDSYTGELFF. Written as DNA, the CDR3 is TGTGCCAGCAGTGACTCATACACCGGGGAGCTGTTTTTT.

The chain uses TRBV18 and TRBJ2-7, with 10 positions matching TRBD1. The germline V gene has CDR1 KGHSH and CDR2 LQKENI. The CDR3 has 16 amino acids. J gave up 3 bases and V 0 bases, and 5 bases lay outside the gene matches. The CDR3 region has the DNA TGTGCCAGCTCACCACCCGGGACAGGGGTCCTCTACGAGCAGTACTTC. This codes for CASSPPGTGVLYEQYF.

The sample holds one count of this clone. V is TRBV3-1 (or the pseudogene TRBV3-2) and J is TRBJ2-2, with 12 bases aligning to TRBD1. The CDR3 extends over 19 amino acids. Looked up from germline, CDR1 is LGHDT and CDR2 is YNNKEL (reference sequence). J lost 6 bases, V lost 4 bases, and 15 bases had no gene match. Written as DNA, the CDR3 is TGTGCCAGCAGCCGGGCCGGGACAGGGGGCGCAAAAATTGCCGGGGAGCTGTTTTTT. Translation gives CASSRAGTGGAKIAGELFF.

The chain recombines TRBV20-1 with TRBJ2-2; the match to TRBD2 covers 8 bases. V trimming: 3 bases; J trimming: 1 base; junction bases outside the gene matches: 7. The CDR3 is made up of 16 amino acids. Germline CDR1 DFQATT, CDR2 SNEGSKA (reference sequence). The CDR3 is CSASPGGPGNTGELFF. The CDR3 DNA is TGCAGTGCTAGTCCGGGAGGGCCGGGGAACACCGGGGAGCTGTTTTTT.

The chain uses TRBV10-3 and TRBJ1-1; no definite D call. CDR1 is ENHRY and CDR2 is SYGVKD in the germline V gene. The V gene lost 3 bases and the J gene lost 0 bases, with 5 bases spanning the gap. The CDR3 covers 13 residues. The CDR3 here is CAISEPMNTEAFF. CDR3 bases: TGTGCCATCAGTGAACCAATGAACACTGAAGCTTTCTTT.

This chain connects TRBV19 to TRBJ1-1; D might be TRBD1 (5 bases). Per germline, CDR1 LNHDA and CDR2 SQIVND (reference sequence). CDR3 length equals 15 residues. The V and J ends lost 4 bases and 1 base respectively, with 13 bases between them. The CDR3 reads CASSTRTLPNTEAFF. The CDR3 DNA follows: TGTGCCAGTAGTACTCGGACATTACCGAACACTGAAGCTTTCTTT.

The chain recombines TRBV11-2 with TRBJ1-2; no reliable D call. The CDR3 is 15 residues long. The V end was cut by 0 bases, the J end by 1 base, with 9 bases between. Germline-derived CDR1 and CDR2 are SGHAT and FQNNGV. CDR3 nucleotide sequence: TGTGCCAGCAGCTTAGATCTCGGGTTTAACTATGGCTACACCTTC. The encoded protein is CASSLDLGFNYGYTF. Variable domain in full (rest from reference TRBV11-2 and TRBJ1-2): EAGVAQSPRYKIIEKRQSVAFWCNPISGHATLYWYQQILGQGPKLLIQFQNNGVVDDSQLPKDRFSAERLKGVDSTLKIQPAKLEDSAVYLCASSLDLGFNYGYTFGSGTRLTVV.

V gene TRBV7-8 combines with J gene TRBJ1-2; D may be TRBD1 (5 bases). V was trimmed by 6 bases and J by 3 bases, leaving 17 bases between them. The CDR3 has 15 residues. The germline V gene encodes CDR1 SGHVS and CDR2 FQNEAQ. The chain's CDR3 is CASRLAPGLDYGYTF. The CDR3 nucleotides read TGTGCCAGCAGGTTGGCTCCGGGACTAGACTATGGCTACACCTTC.

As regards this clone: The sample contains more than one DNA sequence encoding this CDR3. This CDR3 is CASRQDRGGSPLHF. The CDR3 DNA reads TGTGCCAGCAGACAAGACAGGGGTGGATCACCCCTCCACTTT. V usage is TRBV27 and J usage is TRBJ1-6; 8 positions agree with TRBD1. The CDR3 has 14 residues. CDR1 is MNHEY and CDR2 is SMNVEV in the germline V gene (reference sequence). V dropped 6 bases and J dropped 10; count of bases not matched to a gene: 8.

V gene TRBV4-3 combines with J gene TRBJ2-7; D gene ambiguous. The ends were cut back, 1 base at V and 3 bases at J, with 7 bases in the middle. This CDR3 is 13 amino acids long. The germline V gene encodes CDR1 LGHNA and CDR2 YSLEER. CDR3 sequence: CASSQARFYEQYF. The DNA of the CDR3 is TGCGCCAGCAGCCAAGCCCGGTTCTACGAGCAGTACTTC.

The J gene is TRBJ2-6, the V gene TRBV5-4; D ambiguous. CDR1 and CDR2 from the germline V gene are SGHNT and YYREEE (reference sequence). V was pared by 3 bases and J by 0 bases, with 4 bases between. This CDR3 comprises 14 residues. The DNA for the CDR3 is TGTGCCAGCAGCTACAACTCTGGGGCCAACGTCCTGACTTTC. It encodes CASSYNSGANVLTF. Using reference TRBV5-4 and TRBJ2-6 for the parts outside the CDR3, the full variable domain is ETGVTQSPTHLIKTRGQQVTLRCSSQSGHNTVSWYQQALGQGPQFIFQYYREEENGRGNFPPRFSGLQFPNYSSELNVNALELDDSALYLCASSYNSGANVLTFGAGSRLTVL.